A single sample gave rise to the 30 T cell receptor beta chains below, sequenced in a study of T-cell memory formation after mild COVID-19. TCRdb re-called the 5' RACE reads through MiXCR, storing one row per CDR3 protein. In the table there are some 320,000 distinct CDR3 sequences, less than 20% of which are singletons. Material for sequencing was PBMCs or a T cell subset sorted from them (not recorded which). These receptors all stem from a man in his late teens or twenties who had mild COVID-19 (a few samples of this study predate the infection). Cell type and time point are not known.

The chain recombines TRBV4-3 with TRBJ2-3, with 8 bases that match TRBD2. The CDR3 length is 15 residues. The V gene's germline CDR1 is LGHNA and CDR2 YSLEER. V dropped 4 bases and J dropped 2; count of bases not matched to a gene: 5. The CDR3: CASSPVSGDTDTQYF. CDR3 DNA sequence: TGCGCCAGCAGCCCGGTTAGCGGGGACACAGATACGCAGTATTTT.

There are a few counts of this clonotype. This chain uses TRBV5-1 with TRBJ2-7, with D possibly TRBD2 on 5 matching bases. The V end was cut by 0 bases, the J end by 5 bases, with 12 bases between. The CDR3 runs 14 residues. The germline CDR1 and CDR2 sequences are SGHRS and YFSETQ. Here the CDR3 DNA reads TGCGCCAGCAGCTTGGACGGGGTAGGAAACGAGCAGTACTTC. This encodes CASSLDGVGNEQYF.

This clonotype was seen only a few times. V gene TRBV7-6 combines with J gene TRBJ1-5; D may be TRBD1 (6 bases). The germline V gene encodes CDR1 SGHVS and CDR2 FNYEAQ. V lost 4 bases and J 3 bases, leaving 10 bases between the germline ends. The CDR3 extends over 14 amino acids. CDR3 protein: CASSSGTTNQPQHF. The CDR3 region has the DNA TGTGCCAGCAGCTCCGGGACAACCAATCAGCCCCAGCATTTT.

The chain has TRBV29-1 and TRBJ2-5; D is undetermined. The CDR3 is 13 residues long. The germline V gene encodes CDR1 SQVTM and CDR2 ANQGSEA. The V end was cut by 7 bases, the J end by 4 bases, with 16 bases between. CDR3: CSGGGPRSETQYF. DNA of the CDR3: TGCAGCGGCGGTGGACCGCGTTCAGAGACCCAGTACTTC. Full variable domain (remainder filled in from reference TRBV29-1 and TRBJ2-5): SAVISQKPSRDICQRGTSLTIQCQVDSQVTMMFWYRQQPGQSLTLIATANQGSEATYESGFVIDKFPISRPNLTFSTLTVSNMSPEDSSIYLCSGGGPRSETQYFGPGTRLLVL.

This clonotype was seen more than once but under ten times. The chain recombines TRBV20-1 with TRBJ2-3, with TRBD1 matching over 7 bases. V gave up 4 bases and J gave up 1 base; unmatched junction bases: 5. Germline V gene sequence: CDR1 DFQATT, CDR2 SNEGSKA (reference sequence). The CDR3 is 14 residues long. The CDR3 sequence: CSAKQGFGTDTQYF. CDR3 DNA sequence: TGCAGTGCTAAACAGGGGTTCGGCACAGATACGCAGTATTTT.

Many counts were recorded for this clonotype. The chain recombines TRBV12-3 or TRBV12-4 with TRBJ2-5; D might be TRBD1 (5 bases). V was clipped by 6 bases and J by 3 bases, with 14 bases between them. CDR3 length: 14 residues. In DNA form, the CDR3 reads TGTGCCAGCAGCCCGACAGCAGCGAAAGAGACCCAGTACTTC. Amino acids: CASSPTAAKETQYF.

The chain joins TRBV4-2 to TRBJ2-2, with 13 bases identical to TRBD2. The junction had 10 bases not matched to a gene; V was cut back by 5 bases and J by 4 bases. Germline loops: CDR1 LGHNA, CDR2 YNFKEQ. This CDR3 comprises 18 residues. CDR3 coding DNA: TGTGCCAGCAGCTCCACTAGCGGGGGGGCTGCGGTCACCGGGGAGCTGTTTTTT. As protein: CASSSTSGGAAVTGELFF.

This clonotype showed up just a few times. In DNA form, the CDR3 reads TGCGCCAGCAGCTTGGAATGGGGCACAGATACGCAGTATTTT. Its protein is CASSLEWGTDTQYF. V and J are TRBV5-1 and TRBJ2-3; D is undetermined. Between the trimmed V and J ends, which lost 0 bases and 1 base, there was a span of 6 bases. The CDR3 consists of 14 residues. CDR1 SGHRS and CDR2 YFSETQ come from the germline V gene.

In its sample, this clonotype was seen a few times. The chain carries TRBV19 and TRBJ2-1; 9 nucleotides match TRBD2. V shed 2 bases and J 7 bases; nucleotides not matched to a gene: 9. CDR1 and CDR2 (germline): LNHDA, SQIVND (reference sequence). This CDR3 contains 16 residues. For the CDR3, the DNA is TGTGCCAGTAGTATAACAGCGGGGGGCCGAACTAATGAGCAGTTCTTC. Its translation: CASSITAGGRTNEQFF. The whole variable domain, remainder taken from reference TRBV19 and TRBJ2-1, is DGGITQSPKYLFRKEGQNVTLSCEQNLNHDAMYWYRQDPGQGLRLIYYSQIVNDFQKGDIAEGYSVSREKKESFPLTVTSAQKNPTAFYLCASSITAGGRTNEQFFGPGTRLTVL.

The rearrangement joins TRBV2 to TRBJ1-2; TRBD1 agrees at 7 bases. The CDR3 runs 15 residues. V shed 5 bases, J shed 3 bases, and the junction held 9 bases outside the gene matches. Germline V gene lookup returns CDR1 SNHLY and CDR2 FYNNEI. The CDR3, as DNA: TGTGCCAGCAGTCAGCGACAGGGATCGGACTATGGCTACACCTTC. This encodes CASSQRQGSDYGYTF.

A note on this clonotype: With a much larger clone just one base away, this may be a read error. J is TRBJ1-1 and V is TRBV4-3; the D is unclear. The CDR3 contains 14 residues. Germline assignment: CDR1 LGHNA and CDR2 YSLEER. In DNA, the CDR3 is TGCGCCAGCAGCCAAGATCCCCAGAACGCTGAAGCTTTCTTT. Translating it yields CASSQDPQNAEAFF.

The V and J genes are TRBV6-2 or TRBV6-3 and TRBJ1-1, with D perhaps TRBD1 (5 bases). V lost 5 bases, J lost 3 bases, and 7 bases lay in between. CDR3 size: 12 residues. The germline V gene has CDR1 MNHEY and CDR2 SVGEGT. CDR3 region: CASSRQYTEAFF. The CDR3 DNA reads as TGTGCCAGCAGTCGACAGTACACTGAAGCTTTCTTT.

This clonotype showed up just a few times. J is TRBJ2-3 and V is TRBV7-2; 14 bases align to TRBD2. Looked up from germline, CDR1 is SGHTA and CDR2 is FQGNSA. CDR3 length: 17 amino acids. The V and J ends lost 5 bases and 6 bases, in that order; junction bases with no gene match: 10. CDR3: CASSRGPTSGGADTQYF. The CDR3 DNA sequence: TGTGCCAGCAGCAGGGGTCCGACTAGCGGGGGGGCTGATACGCAGTATTTT.

This clonotype was found a few times. The chain links TRBV5-1 to TRBJ2-5; 7 bases are shared with TRBD1. Germline V gene data show CDR1 as SGHRS and CDR2 as YFSETQ. This CDR3 spans 16 amino acids. The J segment lost 2 bases and the V segment lost 0 bases, leaving 7 bases of the junction unmatched. The CDR3 protein is CASSLAGRGKQETQYF. The DNA for the CDR3 is TGCGCCAGCAGCTTGGCGGGCAGGGGGAAGCAAGAGACCCAGTACTTC.

The table lists this clonotype with a few counts. The chain is built from TRBV4-1 and TRBJ1-1; 9 bases map to TRBD1. Germline V gene sequence: CDR1 MGHRA, CDR2 YSYEKL. This CDR3 region has 15 residues. Germline trimming cut 3 bases from V and 4 bases from J; bases unmatched to any gene: 6. This chain's CDR3 is CASSHQTGGGTEAFF. The CDR3 coding sequence is TGCGCCAGCAGCCACCAGACAGGGGGAGGCACTGAAGCTTTCTTT.

The table lists this clonotype with a few counts. The chain couples TRBV2 to TRBJ2-3; the match to TRBD2 covers 15 bases. The length of the CDR3 is 17 residues. Trimming removed 9 bases from V and 2 bases from J; junction bases left unmatched: 9. From germline, CDR1 is SNHLY and CDR2 FYNNEI. The chain's CDR3 is CASPGLAGGSYTDTQYF. As DNA, the CDR3 is TGTGCCAGTCCTGGACTAGCGGGGGGGAGTTACACAGATACGCAGTATTTT. The whole variable domain, remainder taken from reference TRBV2 and TRBJ2-3, is EPEVTQTPSHQVTQMGQEVILRCVPISNHLYFYWYRQILGQKVEFLVSFYNNEISEKSEIFDDQFSVERPDGSNFTLKIRSTKLEDSAMYFCASPGLAGGSYTDTQYFGPGTRLTVL.

In this sample, this clonotype turned up many times. The V and J genes are TRBV14 and TRBJ2-7; 7 nucleotides agree with TRBD1. Germline CDR1 is SGHDN and CDR2 is FVKESK. This CDR3 contains 13 residues. Losses at the gene ends were 9 bases for V and 2 bases for J; bases not matched to a gene: 7. The CDR3 is CASGDSLTYEQYF. The CDR3, as DNA: TGTGCCAGTGGGGACAGTCTTACCTACGAGCAGTACTTC.

V and J are TRBV6-5 and TRBJ2-7, with TRBD1 matching over 7 bases. In germline, CDR1 is MNHEY, CDR2 SVGAGI. V shed 5 bases and J 0 bases; nucleotides not matched to a gene: 16. The length of the CDR3 is 18 residues. The CDR3 bases are TGTGCCAGCAGTAGCGCCAAACAGGGGAAGATCAGCTCCTACGAGCAGTACGTC. It codes for CASSSAKQGKISSYEQYV.

The chain uses TRBV9 and TRBJ1-2, with D perhaps TRBD1 (5 bases). Germline V gene lookup returns CDR1 SGDLS and CDR2 YYNGEE. The CDR3 contains 15 residues. V lost 0 bases, J lost 4 bases, and 13 bases lay in between. CDR3 nucleotides: TGTGCCAGCAGCGTAGCTCAAGACAGCCGCTATGGCTACACCTTC. This sequence encodes CASSVAQDSRYGYTF.

The chain carries TRBV20-1 and TRBJ2-3; D tentatively fits TRBD1 or TRBD2 (7 bases each). Germline CDR1 reads DFQATT; CDR2 reads SNEGSKA (reference sequence). V was trimmed by 1 base and J by 0 bases, leaving 14 bases between them. CDR3 length equals 16 residues. Here the CDR3 DNA reads TGCAGTGCTAGAGTTGTGCAGGGGGGGAGCACAGATACGCAGTATTTT. It codes for CSARVVQGGSTDTQYF.

This clonotype has more than one count but fewer than ten. As DNA, the CDR3 is TGTGCCAGCAGCGCGGGATCTGACTCCTACGAGCAGTACTTC. Amino acids: CASSAGSDSYEQYF. The chain employs TRBV7-3 and TRBJ2-7; D may be TRBD2 (6 bases). Germline CDR1 SGHTA, CDR2 FQGTGA. The CDR3 is 14 amino acids. Deletions cut 5 bases from V and 0 bases from J, with 11 bases between.

This clonotype turned up a few times. The chain combines TRBV10-3 with TRBJ2-3; 8 bases agree with TRBD2. The J segment lost 1 base and the V segment lost 4 bases, leaving 4 bases of the junction unmatched. Looked up from germline, CDR1 is ENHRY and CDR2 is SYGVKD. This CDR3 comprises 15 residues. CDR3 DNA sequence: TGTGCCATCAGTGTTGGCGGGGGGCGCACAGATACGCAGTATTTT. It specifies CAISVGGGRTDTQYF.

J is TRBJ1-6 and V is TRBV4-3; 7 bases line up with TRBD1. The CDR3 loop spans 17 amino acids. Germline assignment: CDR1 LGHNA and CDR2 YSLEER. Trimming cost V 0 bases and J 10 bases; bases outside gene matches: 12. The CDR3 loop is CASSQEGGRGNRSPLHF. CDR3 DNA: TGCGCCAGCAGCCAAGAAGGTGGCAGGGGGAATCGATCACCCCTCCACTTT.

To note about this clonotype: A read error may account for a junction end that differs from germline. The J gene is TRBJ2-7, the V gene TRBV20-1, with 10 bases matching TRBD1. There are 14 residues in the CDR3. CDR1 and CDR2 (germline): DFQATT, SNEGSKA (reference sequence). The CDR3 here is CSAVSGQGPYGQYF. As DNA, the CDR3 is TGCAGTGCTGTCTCGGGACAGGGGCCCTACGGGCAGTACTTC.

The chain employs TRBV20-1 and TRBJ1-4, with 7 positions matching TRBD1. V lost 6 bases to trimming and J lost 8 bases; unmatched junction nucleotides: 9. CDR3 length equals 13 residues. Germline V gives CDR1 DFQATT, CDR2 SNEGSKA (reference sequence). CDR3 region: CSAYRQGREKLFF. The CDR3 DNA is TGCAGTGCCTATAGACAGGGTAGGGAAAAACTGTTTTTT.

This clonotype was counted between two and nine times. The chain recombines TRBV23-1 with TRBJ2-2; D ambiguous. TRBV23-1 is an open reading frame, and its role is uncertain. The CDR3 length is 15 residues. With 3 bases removed from V and 2 bases from J, the gap between germline ends came to 10 bases. The CDR3 region is CASSHLQNNTGELFF. As DNA, the CDR3 is TGCGCCAGCAGTCATCTACAGAACAACACCGGGGAGCTGTTTTTT.

The chain has TRBV20-1 and TRBJ1-5; D gene uncertain. Deletions cut 6 bases from V and 3 bases from J, with 15 bases between. The germline V gene has CDR1 DFQATT and CDR2 SNEGSKA (reference sequence). There are 14 residues in the CDR3. The CDR3 reads CSAAPVENNQPQHF. The CDR3 region has the DNA TGCAGTGCCGCCCCCGTTGAGAACAATCAGCCCCAGCATTTT.

The chain uses TRBV5-6 and TRBJ2-3; 12 bases map to TRBD2. The CDR3 runs to 16 residues. V lost 3 bases, J lost 2 bases, and 4 bases stayed unmatched. Germline loops: CDR1 SGHDT, CDR2 YYEEEE. CDR3 amino acids: CASSWTSGDVTDTQYF. CDR3 in DNA: TGTGCCAGCAGCTGGACTAGCGGGGACGTCACAGATACGCAGTATTTT.

This clonotype has just a few counts. CDR3 DNA sequence: TGTGCCAGCAGCTACTCCGGGACTAGCAATGAGCAGTTCTTC. Translation gives CASSYSGTSNEQFF. This chain connects TRBV5-4 to TRBJ2-1; 8 nucleotides agree with TRBD2. Germline lookup yields CDR1 SGHNT and CDR2 YYREEE (reference sequence). The CDR3 has 14 residues. After removal of 3 bases from V and 6 bases from J, the junction contained 5 bases not matched to a gene. The full variable domain, with the rest looked up from reference TRBV5-4 and TRBJ2-1, is ETGVTQSPTHLIKTRGQQVTLRCSSQSGHNTVSWYQQALGQGPQFIFQYYREEENGRGNFPPRFSGLQFPNYSSELNVNALELDDSALYLCASSYSGTSNEQFFGPGTRLTVL.

This clonotype was seen at least ten times. The chain uses TRBV5-1 and TRBJ1-1; 11 nucleotides agree with TRBD1. The V segment lost 4 bases and the J segment 5 bases; nucleotides outside the gene matches: 4. Looked up from germline, CDR1 is SGHRS and CDR2 is YFSETQ. This CDR3 contains 14 residues. Here the CDR3 reads CASSPGTGGTEAFF. CDR3 sequence (DNA): TGCGCCAGCAGCCCCGGGACAGGGGGGACTGAAGCTTTCTTT. Drawing the rest from reference TRBV5-1 and TRBJ1-1, the complete variable domain is KAGVTQTPRYLIKTRGQQVTLSCSPISGHRSVSWYQQTPGQGLQFLFEYFSETQRNKGNFPGRFSGRQFSNSRSEMNVSTLELGDSALYLCASSPGTGGTEAFFGQGTRLTVV.